This passage covers 32 T cell receptor beta chains from one sample sequenced in a study of blood T cell repertoires in COVID-19. Profiled with immunoSEQ multiplex PCR; TCRdb holds only in-frame clones, not every one. Of roughly 200,000 clones in the sample, 84% were seen once. What was sequenced was peripheral blood. These receptors came from an elderly woman with COVID-19, enrolled during active disease.

V usage is TRBV5-1 and J usage is TRBJ2-1, with 7 bases matching TRBD2. CDR1 and CDR2 (germline): SGHRS, YFSETQ. This CDR3 has 16 amino acids. V was clipped by 7 bases and J by 0 bases; unmatched bases: 10. CDR3 coding DNA: TGCGCCAGCGGGATAGCGCCGGGGGGCTCCTACAATGAGCAGTTCTTC. Its protein is CASGIAPGGSYNEQFF.

The V call is TRBV2, the J call TRBJ2-4, with 7 bases identical to TRBD1. CDR3 length equals 13 residues. Germline CDR1 SNHLY, CDR2 FYNNEI. With 5 bases clipped from V and 7 bases from J, the junction kept 5 bases outside the gene matches. CDR3 amino acids: CASSLGTANIQYF. CDR3 bases: TGTGCCAGCAGTTTAGGGACAGCGAACATTCAGTACTTC.

This clone was detected once. The rearrangement links TRBV11-2 to TRBJ2-1; D ambiguous. Deletions cut 2 bases from V and 8 bases from J, with 4 bases between. The germline CDR1 and CDR2 sequences are SGHAT and FQNNGV. The CDR3 is 11 residues long. Written as DNA, the CDR3 is TGTGCCAGCAGCTTATATTATGAGCAGTTCTTC. Protein sequence: CASSLYYEQFF. Filled out from reference TRBV11-2 and TRBJ2-1, the complete variable domain reads EAGVAQSPRYKIIEKRQSVAFWCNPISGHATLYWYQQILGQGPKLLIQFQNNGVVDDSQLPKDRFSAERLKGVDSTLKIQPAKLEDSAVYLCASSLYYEQFFGPGTRLTVL.

The chain links TRBV25-1 to TRBJ1-2; TRBD1 agrees at 7 bases. The V segment lost 6 bases and the J segment 4 bases; nucleotides outside the gene matches: 5. Germline values: CDR1 MGHDK, CDR2 SYGVNS. The CDR3 is 13 amino acids. CDR3 region: CASSQGQLYGYTF. CDR3 nucleotide sequence: TGTGCCAGCAGCCAGGGACAGCTCTATGGCTACACCTTC.

The chain carries TRBV7-9 and TRBJ2-7; 11 bases fit TRBD2. Per germline, CDR1 SEHNR and CDR2 FQNEAQ (reference sequence). The CDR3 runs 16 residues. The J segment lost 0 bases and the V segment lost 4 bases, leaving 5 bases of the junction unmatched. The CDR3 here is CASSYLTSGSSYEQYF. The CDR3 DNA reads TGTGCCAGCAGCTACCTTACTAGCGGGAGCTCCTACGAGCAGTACTTC.

The rearrangement uses TRBV28 and TRBJ2-4; TRBD1 might be the D (6 bases). The CDR3 consists of 15 residues. Germline values: CDR1 MDHEN, CDR2 SYDVKM. Trimming removed 6 bases from V and 2 bases from J, with 14 bases in between. The CDR3 sequence: CASRPGDRTKNIQYF. Written as DNA, the CDR3 is TGTGCCAGCAGACCAGGGGATCGGACCAAAAACATTCAGTACTTC.

The chain carries TRBV27 and TRBJ1-2, with D tentatively TRBD1 (6 bases). This CDR3 comprises 14 residues. V shed 2 bases and J shed 3 bases, with 10 bases lying between them. Germline V CDR1 and CDR2: MNHEY, SMNVEV (reference sequence). CDR3 sequence (DNA): TGTGCCAGCAGTTTAGAGGGGGGGTACTATGGCTACACCTTC. This codes for CASSLEGGYYGYTF.

The chain uses TRBV7-9 and TRBJ2-7, with 8 nucleotides matching TRBD1. V was pared by 5 bases and J by 7 bases, with 7 bases of the junction left unmatched. This CDR3 has 13 residues. Germline loops: CDR1 SEHNR, CDR2 FQNEAQ (reference sequence). The CDR3 protein is CASSPRGPGEQYF. CDR3 DNA sequence: TGTGCCAGCAGCCCCAGGGGGCCGGGAGAGCAGTACTTC. Together with reference TRBV7-9 and TRBJ2-7, the CDR3 gives the full variable domain: DTGVSQNPRHKITKRGQNVTFRCDPISEHNRLYWYRQTLGQGPEFLTYFQNEAQLEKSRLLSDRFSAERPKGSFSTLEIQRTEQGDSAMYLCASSPRGPGEQYFGPGTRLTVT.

The V call is TRBV5-1, the J call TRBJ2-3; a weak D match, TRBD1 (6 bases). Germline V gene lookup returns CDR1 SGHRS and CDR2 YFSETQ. CDR3 length: 15 amino acids. Trimming removed 3 bases at V and 6 bases at J, with 17 bases between. The DNA of the CDR3 is TGCGCCAGCAGCTATCTGGGGTACAGGGTCGATACGCAGTATTTT. Translated, it gives CASSYLGYRVDTQYF.

The gene calls are TRBV15 and TRBJ2-2, with D perhaps TRBD2 (6 bases). CDR3 length equals 14 residues. Germline CDR1 LNHNV, CDR2 YYDKDF (reference sequence). V was cut by 5 bases and J by 3 bases, with 10 bases left in between. CDR3 sequence: CATSESGDTGELFF. CDR3 in DNA: TGTGCCACCAGCGAATCGGGGGACACCGGGGAGCTGTTTTTT. Based on the CDR3 plus reference TRBV15 and TRBJ2-2, the full variable domain is DAMVIQNPRYQVTQFGKPVTLSCSQTLNHNVMYWYQQKSSQAPKLLFHYYDKDFNNEADTPDNFQSRRPNTSFCFLDIRSPGLGDTAMYLCATSESGDTGELFFGEGSRLTVL.

This clone appeared a few times. This chain uses TRBV9 with TRBJ1-2; 7 positions match TRBD1. CDR1 is SGDLS, CDR2 YYNGEE, per germline. J lost 8 bases, V lost 6 bases, and 16 bases had no gene match. CDR3 length equals 15 residues. The CDR3, as DNA: TGTGCCAGCACCTCAAACTTAGGGGGCTCGGGAGGCTACACCTTC. Its translation is CASTSNLGGSGGYTF.

The chain employs TRBV2 and TRBJ1-4; 10 nucleotides match TRBD1. V trimming: 6 bases; J trimming: 6 bases; junction bases outside the gene matches: 1. Germline V CDR1 and CDR2: SNHLY, FYNNEI. The CDR3 loop spans 13 amino acids. CDR3 amino acids: CASRGTGDEKLFF. The CDR3 nucleotides read TGTGCCAGCAGAGGGACAGGGGATGAAAAACTGTTTTTT.

This clone was counted once. Written as DNA, the CDR3 is TGTGCCAGCAGCCAAGCGGGGTACGATACTGAAGCTTTCTTT. It codes for CASSQAGYDTEAFF. The chain has TRBV3-1 (or the pseudogene TRBV3-2) and TRBJ1-1; no reliable D call. Germline V CDR1 and CDR2: LGHDT, YNNKEL (reference sequence). Trimming shortened V by 1 base and J by 5 bases, and 11 bases separated the two germline ends. CDR3 size: 14 residues.

The chain has TRBV5-1 and TRBJ1-3; D uncertain. The CDR3 sequence is 15 residues long. Germline CDR1 is SGHRS and CDR2 is YFSETQ. Trimming shortened V by 4 bases and J by 0 bases, and 11 bases separated the two germline ends. CDR3 protein: CASSDPQSSGNTIYF. CDR3 DNA: TGCGCCAGCAGCGATCCACAGAGCTCTGGAAACACCATATATTTT.

The CDR3 DNA sequence: TGCGCCAGCAGCTTGGACCACTACTCCTACGAGCAGTACTTC. Its protein is CASSLDHYSYEQYF. The J gene is TRBJ2-7, the V gene TRBV5-1; no reliable D call. This CDR3 is 14 amino acids long. V lost 0 bases, J lost 0 bases, and 7 bases lay in between. The germline gives CDR1 SGHRS, CDR2 YFSETQ.

This chain connects TRBV3-1 (or the pseudogene TRBV3-2) to TRBJ2-7; D perhaps matches TRBD1 (6 bases). This CDR3 has 12 residues. Germline values: CDR1 LGHDT, CDR2 YNNKEL (reference sequence). The V end lost 4 bases, the J end lost 9 bases, and 13 bases lay between the germline ends. In DNA form, the CDR3 reads TGTGCCAGCAGCCTCCAGGGGAATCGGCAGTACTTC. Translated, it gives CASSLQGNRQYF.

V and J are TRBV6-5 and TRBJ1-5; no reliable D call. Trimming took off 8 bases at V and 0 bases at J, with 14 bases between the two ends. Germline CDR1 and CDR2: MNHEY and SVGAGI. The CDR3 is 15 residues long. CDR3 bases: TGTGCCAGCCGGAGGGAGTTGTCTAGCAATCAGCCCCAGCATTTT. Its translation: CASRRELSSNQPQHF.

The chain couples TRBV18 to TRBJ2-7; possibly TRBD1 for D (6 bases). Between the trimmed V and J ends, which lost 3 bases and 3 bases, there was a span of 9 bases. Germline V CDR1 and CDR2: KGHSH, LQKENI. This CDR3 spans 13 amino acids. CDR3 nucleotides: TGTGCCAGCTCACCGACAGGCATCTACGAGCAGTACTTC. Its protein product is CASSPTGIYEQYF.

Points on this clone: The sample contains more than one DNA sequence encoding this CDR3. The chain employs TRBV5-1 and TRBJ1-1; D is unresolved. V was trimmed by 0 bases and J by 2 bases, leaving 5 bases between them. The CDR3 has 13 amino acids. The germline gives CDR1 SGHRS, CDR2 YFSETQ. CDR3 sequence: CASSLALNTEAFF. CDR3 bases: TGCGCCAGCAGCTTGGCCCTCAACACTGAAGCTTTCTTT.

This clone was seen only once. The chain couples TRBV24-1 to TRBJ2-7; a possible D gene is TRBD1 (6 bases). CDR3 length: 15 residues. CDR1 is KGHDR and CDR2 is SFDVKD in the germline V gene. With 2 bases removed from V and 3 bases from J, the gap between germline ends came to 13 bases. The CDR3 protein is CATSDSHRTVYEQYF. The CDR3 DNA is TGTGCCACCAGTGATTCTCACAGGACAGTCTACGAGCAGTACTTC.

V and J are TRBV3-1 (or the pseudogene TRBV3-2) and TRBJ2-7; TRBD2 matches at 8 bases. V lost 4 bases to trimming and J lost 7 bases; unmatched junction nucleotides: 6. The CDR3 length is 13 residues. From germline, CDR1 is LGHDT and CDR2 YNNKEL (reference sequence). CDR3 nucleotides: TGTGCCAGCAGCCTCTGGACTAGCCGGGAGCAGTACTTC. Translation gives CASSLWTSREQYF.

V is TRBV6-5 and J is TRBJ2-1, with 8 nucleotides matching TRBD2. V trimming: 0 bases; J trimming: 8 bases; junction bases outside the gene matches: 6. This CDR3 comprises 15 residues. Looked up from germline, CDR1 is MNHEY and CDR2 is SVGAGI. The CDR3 here is CASSYSKGLAYEQFF. The CDR3 DNA follows: TGTGCCAGCAGTTACTCGAAAGGACTAGCTTATGAGCAGTTCTTC.

V and J are TRBV24-1 and TRBJ2-1; 7 bases map to TRBD2. The CDR3 is made up of 13 amino acids. Germline-derived CDR1 and CDR2 are KGHDR and SFDVKD. Unmatched junction bases numbered 5, after V lost 8 bases and J lost 5 bases. The CDR3 loop reads CATKGRGNNEQFF. The CDR3 coding sequence is TGTGCCACCAAGGGGAGGGGAAACAATGAGCAGTTCTTC.

The chain combines TRBV7-9 with TRBJ2-1, with unresolved D. This CDR3 is built from 14 residues. V gave up 5 bases and J gave up 0 bases, with 8 bases separating them. Looked up from germline, CDR1 is SEHNR and CDR2 is FQNEAQ (reference sequence). CDR3: CASSPPSSYNEQFF. CDR3 in DNA: TGTGCCAGCAGCCCCCCGAGCTCCTACAATGAGCAGTTCTTC.

V is TRBV4-1 and J is TRBJ1-2; possible D gene TRBD1, 6 bases. The CDR3 length is 13 residues. With 2 bases removed from V and 14 bases from J, the gap between germline ends came to 18 bases. Per germline, CDR1 MGHRA and CDR2 YSYEKL. CDR3 residues: CASSQPTGKMGTF. The CDR3, as DNA: TGCGCCAGCAGCCAACCTACAGGGAAAATGGGAACCTTC.

This chain connects TRBV6-5 to TRBJ1-1, with D maybe TRBD1 (6 bases). Trimming stripped 1 base from V and 6 bases from J, with 18 bases between. From germline, CDR1 is MNHEY and CDR2 SVGAGI. The CDR3 is made up of 16 amino acids. The CDR3 DNA is TGTGCCAGCAGTTACTTAAGCGGGAACAAGGGGGCTGAAGCTTTCTTT. Its translation: CASSYLSGNKGAEAFF.

The rearrangement uses TRBV4-1 and TRBJ1-1; D is possibly TRBD1 (5 bases). Germline V gene lookup returns CDR1 MGHRA and CDR2 YSYEKL. The CDR3 has 15 residues. V dropped 3 bases and J dropped 3 bases, with 14 bases sitting between them. CDR3 amino acids: CASSHGLGVYTEAFF. DNA for the CDR3: TGCGCCAGCAGCCACGGGTTAGGGGTGTACACTGAAGCTTTCTTT.

This clone appeared once. V gene TRBV28 combines with J gene TRBJ1-1; D gene uncertain. Germline V lookup: CDR1 MDHEN, CDR2 SYDVKM. V was cut by 5 bases and J by 0 bases, with 19 bases left in between. The CDR3 extends over 17 amino acids. The chain's CDR3 is CASSPTLGSYMNTEAFF. The CDR3 DNA follows: TGTGCCAGCAGTCCTACCCTCGGGAGCTACATGAACACTGAAGCTTTCTTT.

The gene calls are TRBV18 and TRBJ2-1, with D unclear. Germline lookup yields CDR1 KGHSH and CDR2 LQKENI. The CDR3 loop spans 15 amino acids. V lost 2 bases, J lost 5 bases, and 13 bases lay in between. The DNA for the CDR3 is TGTGCCAGCTCACCAACTTACCTGTACCACAATGAGCAGTTCTTC. This codes for CASSPTYLYHNEQFF.

V gene TRBV3-1 (or the pseudogene TRBV3-2) combines with J gene TRBJ1-2; TRBD1 matches at 8 bases. V gave up 4 bases and J gave up 7 bases; unmatched junction bases: 11. This CDR3 has 15 residues. The germline V gene has CDR1 LGHDT and CDR2 YNNKEL (reference sequence). CDR3 sequence: CASSPVLDRGFGYTF. CDR3 DNA: TGTGCCAGCAGCCCAGTCTTAGACAGGGGCTTTGGCTACACCTTC.

The rearrangement uses TRBV5-8 and TRBJ1-2; 8 positions agree with TRBD1. Losses at the gene ends were 4 bases for V and 3 bases for J; bases not matched to a gene: 5. Germline values: CDR1 SGHTS, CDR2 YDEGEE. The CDR3 length is 14 residues. The CDR3 coding sequence is TGTGCCAGCAGCATTCCGGGACAGGACTATGGCTACACCTTC. It yields the protein CASSIPGQDYGYTF.

The J gene is TRBJ2-5, the V gene TRBV6-1, with D hard to call. CDR3 length: 16 residues. The V end lost 2 bases, the J end lost 4 bases, and 17 bases lay between the germline ends. Germline V gene lookup returns CDR1 MNHNS and CDR2 SASEGT. DNA of the CDR3: TGTGCCAGCAGTGAAAACGAGGTTCGACTTGGAGAGACCCAGTACTTC. Its translation is CASSENEVRLGETQYF.